Each of the 3 T cell receptor beta chains below was sequenced from the same sample in a study of technical replicates of blood from a handful of donors. Measured with immunoSEQ multiplex PCR; TCRdb has only the in-frame clones, and not every one. The data show 10,000 to 15,000 clones, about 76% seen once. Specimen: PBMCs. These receptors all stem from a human donor in good health.

Only one count was recorded for this clone. Here the CDR3 reads CATSRDREAQPQHF. CDR3 coding DNA: TGTGCCACCAGCAGAGACAGGGAGGCTCAGCCCCAGCATTTT. The V call is TRBV15, the J call TRBJ1-5; the D gene is possibly TRBD1 (5 bases). CDR3 length: 14 residues. V was trimmed by 0 bases and J by 6 bases, leaving 9 bases between them. Looked up from germline, CDR1 is LNHNV and CDR2 is YYDKDF (reference sequence).

This chain joins TRBV7-7 and TRBJ2-1; 10 nucleotides line up with TRBD2. The CDR3 runs to 15 residues. The V and J ends lost 5 bases and 7 bases, in that order; junction bases with no gene match: 8. Germline CDR1 SSHAT, CDR2 FNYEAQ (reference sequence). CDR3 in amino acids: CASSPQAGGVNEQFF. The DNA for the CDR3 is TGTGCCAGCAGCCCACAAGCGGGAGGGGTGAATGAGCAGTTCTTC. Full variable domain (rest looked up from reference TRBV7-7 and TRBJ2-1): GAGVSQSPRYKVTKRGQDVTLRCDPISSHATLYWYQQALGQGPEFLTYFNYEAQPDKSGLPSDRFSAERPEGSISTLTIQRTEQRDSAMYRCASSPQAGGVNEQFFGPGTRLTVL.

This sequence joins TRBV28 and TRBJ1-4, with D unclear. CDR3 length: 16 residues. Trimming took off 6 bases at V and 5 bases at J, with 19 bases between the two ends. CDR1 and CDR2 from the germline V gene are MDHEN and SYDVKM. The CDR3 spells CASSIAQLRTNEKLFF. The CDR3 DNA is TGTGCCAGCAGCATTGCACAGCTTAGAACGAATGAAAAACTGTTTTTT.